This is a list of T cell receptor beta chains from one sample in a study of cytomegalovirus exposure and HLA in healthy donors. Some clones are missing from TCRdb's copy, which holds only in-frame ones; the method was immunoSEQ multiplex PCR. The data contain over 150,000 clones, around 80% of them singletons. The sequencing sample was made of PBMCs. These receptors were taken from a man aged 30 to 45 in good health and CMV-seropositive. Each CDR3 is given with its conserved first and last residue. A D gene is named only where the DNA matches it firmly. Size tells how often a clone was seen (once, few, many) or the class of an expanded clone, and some rows leave it out.

TRBJ2-1,NA,TRBV30,TRBD2,CAWNSGRDNNEQFF,TGTGCCTGGAATTCCGGGAGGGATAACAATGAGCAGTTCTTC
TRBJ2-2,NA,TRBV19,TRBD2,CASNRAGANTGELFF,TGTGCCAGTAATCGTGCGGGGGCGAACACCGGGGAGCTGTTTTTT
TRBJ2-1,NA,TRBV19,NA,CASNGAGRNEQFF,TGTGCCAGTAATGGTGCAGGGCGTAATGAGCAGTTCTTC
TRBJ2-6,NA,TRBV28,NA,CASSSEASGANVLTF,TGTGCCAGCAGTTCCGAAGCCTCTGGGGCCAACGTCCTGACTTTC
TRBJ2-2,NA,TRBV5-1,TRBD2,CASSFGLAGGDTGELFF,TGCGCCAGCAGCTTCGGACTAGCGGGAGGAGACACCGGGGAGCTGTTTTTT
TRBJ1-2,NA,TRBV7-9,NA,CASSLLPEYNYGYTF,TGTGCCAGCAGCTTACTGCCAGAATATAACTATGGCTACACCTTC
TRBJ2-7,NA,TRBV5-1,TRBD1,CASSRAERQGSHEQYF,TGCGCCAGCAGCCGTGCTGAAAGACAGGGGTCCCACGAGCAGTACTTC
TRBJ2-1,few,TRBV19,TRBD2,CASSIAPLASGNRDNEQFF,TGTGCCAGTAGTATAGCCCCCCTCGCTAGCGGGAATAGGGACAATGAGCAGTTCTTC
TRBJ2-7,NA,TRBV28,TRBD1,CASSPGTASYEQYF,TGTGCCAGCAGTCCGGGGACAGCCTCCTACGAGCAGTACTTC
TRBJ1-1,NA,TRBV4-2,NA,CASSQETGLNTEAFF,TGTGCCAGCAGCCAAGAAACAGGGCTAAACACTGAAGCTTTCTTT
TRBJ2-6,few,TRBV9,NA,CASSVAAGANVLTF,TGTGCCAGCAGCGTAGCTGCTGGGGCCAACGTCCTGACTTTC
TRBJ2-5,NA,TRBV7-9,TRBD2,CASSYGTSGTHQETQYF,TGTGCCAGCAGCTACGGGACTAGCGGAACCCACCAAGAAACCCAGTACTTC
TRBJ2-7,NA,TRBV10-2,TRBD2,CASSALYSGRANEQYF,TGCGCCAGCAGTGCCTTATATAGCGGGAGGGCCAATGAGCAGTACTTC
TRBJ1-5,NA,TRBV13,TRBD1,CASSSGQGAGQPQHF,TGTGCCAGCAGCTCCGGACAGGGGGCAGGGCAGCCCCAGCATTTT
TRBJ1-3,NA,TRBV7-8,TRBD1,CASSLEFRGSGNTIYF,TGTGCCAGCAGCTTAGAATTCAGGGGGTCTGGAAACACCATATATTTT
TRBJ2-1,NA,TRBV5-5,TRBD1,CASRQPPGQGVVSYNEQFF,TGTGCCAGCAGACAACCTCCGGGACAGGGGGTGGTATCCTACAATGAGCAGTTCTTC
TRBJ1-2,NA,TRBV5-6,TRBD1,CASSLVEQGAGYGYTF,TGTGCCAGCAGCTTGGTGGAACAGGGGGCAGGCTATGGCTACACCTTC
TRBJ1-3,few,TRBV7-6,TRBD1,CASSPGTGRDTIYF,TGTGCCAGCAGCCCTGGGACAGGGCGGGACACCATATATTTT
TRBJ2-1,few,TRBV7-6,NA,CASSLGSGTPYNEQFF,TGTGCCAGCAGCTTAGGATCAGGCACTCCCTACAATGAGCAGTTCTTC
TRBJ1-5,NA,TRBV7-6,NA,CASSLVENQPQHF,TGTGCCAGCAGCTTAGTTGAGAATCAGCCCCAGCATTTT
TRBJ1-1,NA,TRBV29-1,NA,CSGLGHQEDTEAFF,TGCAGCGGCCTGGGACACCAAGAGGACACTGAAGCTTTCTTT
TRBJ2-7,NA,TRBV28,TRBD1,CASTQTGGSYEQYF,TGTGCCAGCACCCAGACAGGGGGCTCCTACGAGCAGTACTTC
TRBJ1-1,NA,TRBV6-1,NA,CASSRKGSNTEAFF,TGTGCCAGCAGCCGTAAGGGGTCCAACACTGAAGCTTTCTTT
TRBJ2-7,NA,TRBV5-3,TRBD2,CARSLAASGKPYEQYF,TGTGCCAGAAGCTTGGCGGCTAGCGGTAAACCCTACGAGCAGTACTTC
TRBJ2-7,NA,TRBV6-5,NA,CASRPRGMTYEQYF,TGTGCCAGCAGACCTAGAGGGATGACCTACGAGCAGTACTTC
TRBJ2-3,NA,TRBV11-2,TRBD2,CASSPLGGRARDTQYF,TGTGCCAGCAGCCCCCTTGGAGGGAGGGCCCGAGATACGCAGTATTTT
TRBJ2-5,NA,TRBV7-6,NA,CASSRTREETQYF,TGTGCCAGCAGCCGAACTCGAGAAGAGACCCAGTACTTC
TRBJ1-6,NA,TRBV4-2,TRBD1,CASSQDRTGGISPLHF,TGTGCCAGCAGCCAAGATCGGACAGGAGGGATATCACCCCTCCACTTT
TRBJ2-1,NA,TRBV9,TRBD2,CASRKTSEYNEQFF,TGTGCCAGCAGGAAGACTAGCGAATACAATGAGCAGTTCTTC
TRBJ1-4,NA,TRBV9,NA,CASTRQGSANEKLFF,TGTGCCAGCACAAGGCAGGGGTCGGCTAATGAAAAACTGTTTTTT
TRBJ1-4,NA,TRBV6-1,NA,CASSERSLGTNEKLFF,TGTGCCAGCAGTGAAAGGTCTCTCGGGACTAATGAAAAACTGTTTTTT
TRBJ2-5,NA,TRBV5-6,NA,CASTPVGEETQYF,TGTGCCAGCACCCCGGTCGGAGAAGAGACCCAGTACTTC
TRBJ1-1,NA,TRBV7-3,TRBD1,CASSAGGGNTEAFF,TGTGCCAGCAGCGCAGGGGGCGGGAACACTGAAGCTTTCTTT
TRBJ2-7,once,TRBV28,TRBD2,CASSHSVVAGDIDEQYF,TGTGCCAGCAGTCACTCGGTGGTAGCGGGAGATATCGACGAGCAGTACTTC
TRBJ1-5,NA,TRBV7-3,NA,CANTCRQEQPNQPQHF,TGTGCCAACACATGCAGACAGGAACAACCGAATCAGCCCCAGCATTTT
TRBJ2-7,NA,TRBV4-2,TRBD2,CASSQGIAGVYEQYF,TGTGCCAGCAGCCAAGGCATAGCGGGAGTCTACGAGCAGTACTTC
TRBJ2-7,few,TRBV6-5,TRBD1,CASSYGQGAYEQYF,TGTGCCAGCAGTTATGGACAGGGTGCCTACGAGCAGTACTTC
TRBJ2-5,few,TRBV5-4,NA,CASSLARGSVETQYF,TGTGCCAGCAGCTTGGCCAGGGGTAGTGTGGAGACCCAGTACTTC
TRBJ2-7,NA,TRBV7-8,TRBD2,CASSPSGRAYEQYF,TGTGCCAGCAGCCCTAGCGGGAGGGCCTACGAGCAGTACTTC
TRBJ2-7,once,TRBV10-3,TRBD1,CAIRGDSPYEQYF,TGTGCCATCAGAGGGGACAGCCCCTACGAGCAGTACTTC
TRBJ2-7,once,TRBV10-1,TRBD2,CASTPGLAGHEQYF,TGCGCCAGCACACCCGGACTAGCAGGCCACGAGCAGTACTTC
TRBJ2-5,NA,TRBV12-2,NA,CASRSLPWIAGQRGMEETQYF,TGTGCAAGTCGCTCCCTTCCCTGGATAGCGGGACAGCGTGGTATGGAAGAGACCCAGTACTTC
TRBJ2-7,few,TRBV4-1,NA,CASSQGGTGEAYEQYF,TGCGCCAGCAGCCAAGGAGGTACAGGGGAGGCCTACGAGCAGTACTTC
TRBJ2-3,once,TRBV30,TRBD2,CAWSRGGAGTDTQYF,TGTGCCTGGAGCCGCGGGGGGGCCGGCACAGATACGCAGTATTTT
TRBJ2-3,NA,TRBV12-5,NA,CASGLAGTTDTQYF,TGTGCTAGTGGTTTGGCCGGGACTACAGATACGCAGTATTTT
TRBJ2-1,NA,TRBV13,TRBD1,CASSFGQGYNEQFF,TGTGCCAGCAGCTTCGGACAGGGTTACAATGAGCAGTTCTTC
TRBJ2-7,NA,TRBV15,TRBD1,CATSRDISGGGYEQYF,TGTGCCACCAGCAGAGATATCTCAGGGGGCGGCTACGAGCAGTACTTC
TRBJ2-1,NA,TRBV6-6,NA,CASSSRLGGGNEQFF,TGTGCCAGCAGTTCCAGACTAGGGGGAGGGAATGAGCAGTTCTTC
TRBJ1-2,NA,TRBV4-1,NA,CASRPQYRAREHGYTF,TGCGCCAGCAGACCCCAGTACAGGGCGCGCGAGCATGGCTACACCTTC